This passage covers 21 T cell receptor beta chains from one sample sequenced in a study of T cell repertoires in cytomegalovirus infection. What these receptors recognize is not known. TCRdb used MiXCR to reprocess the reads, holding one entry per CDR3 protein. The sample shows approximately 270,000 distinct CDR3 sequences, about 20% of them seen only once. The sequences come from cultured PBMCs, collected from culture after CMV antigen stimulation. The source of these receptors is a human donor in good health (CMV status not recorded). Some clones in this sample may be carry-over from other donors' samples.

This clonotype showed up just a few times. The genes are TRBV20-1 and TRBJ2-2, with 8 bases lining up with TRBD1. The germline gives CDR1 DFQATT, CDR2 SNEGSKA (reference sequence). The CDR3 totals 14 residues. V shed 0 bases, J shed 5 bases, and the junction held 2 bases outside the gene matches. Here the CDR3 DNA reads TGCAGTGCTAGAGACAGGGGGCAAACCGGGGAGCTGTTTTTT. This encodes CSARDRGQTGELFF.

This rearrangement joins TRBV3-1 to TRBJ1-2; perhaps TRBD1 as D (5 bases). This CDR3 is 16 amino acids long. Looked up from germline, CDR1 is LGHDT and CDR2 is YNNKEL (reference sequence). Deletions cut 5 bases from V and 4 bases from J, with 20 bases between. The CDR3 here is CASSFGGGGAIYGYTF. The CDR3 DNA follows: TGTGCCAGCAGCTTCGGGGGTGGAGGGGCCATCTATGGCTACACCTTC.

The chain uses TRBV7-8 and TRBJ2-7; TRBD1 might be the D (5 bases). The CDR3 totals 14 residues. CDR1 is SGHVS, CDR2 FQNEAQ, per germline. V was shortened by 10 bases and J by 0 bases, with 16 bases between the two germline ends. The CDR3 nucleotides read TGTGCCACCTCAGCGAACAGGTACTCCTACGAGCAGTACTTC. Residues: CATSANRYSYEQYF.

The chain employs TRBV6-2 or TRBV6-3 and TRBJ2-7, with a weak D call TRBD2 (5 bases). The V and J ends lost 2 bases and 3 bases respectively, with 14 bases between them. Germline CDR1 reads MNHEY; CDR2 reads SVGEGT. The length of the CDR3 is 15 residues. The CDR3 protein is CASSYRPREGYEQYF. In nucleotides, the CDR3 is TGTGCCAGCAGTTACCGCCCTCGAGAGGGCTACGAGCAGTACTTC.

This clonotype occurred a few times. V and J are TRBV5-1 and TRBJ1-1; 11 nucleotides match TRBD1. V gave up 4 bases and J gave up 5 bases; unmatched junction bases: 7. The germline V gene has CDR1 SGHRS and CDR2 YFSETQ. The CDR3 sequence is 15 residues long. The CDR3 spells CASSADRGLVTEAFF. The CDR3 nucleotides are TGCGCCAGCAGCGCGGACAGGGGGCTCGTTACTGAAGCTTTCTTT.

The sample holds many counts of this clonotype. V is TRBV7-2 and J is TRBJ1-4; no clear D. Trimming left V 4 bases short and J 7 bases short, with 10 bases between. The CDR3 is 13 residues long. Germline CDR1 SGHTA, CDR2 FQGNSA. In DNA form, the CDR3 reads TGTGCCAGCAGCTGGACCACGGGTGAAAAACTGTTTTTT. It encodes CASSWTTGEKLFF.

The gene calls are TRBV27 and TRBJ1-1, with D unclear. This CDR3 is 13 amino acids long. The V gene lost 5 bases and the J gene lost 3 bases, with 10 bases spanning the gap. Per the germline V gene, CDR1 is MNHEY and CDR2 is SMNVEV (reference sequence). The CDR3 protein is CASSTNRYTEAFF. Written as DNA, the CDR3 is TGTGCCAGCAGTACTAACCGGTACACTGAAGCTTTCTTT.

This clonotype was seen a few times. J is TRBJ2-1 and V is TRBV19, with 11 bases matching TRBD2. This CDR3 is 15 amino acids long. After removal of 5 bases from V and 5 bases from J, the junction contained 5 bases not matched to a gene. CDR1 and CDR2 (germline): LNHDA, SQIVND (reference sequence). The CDR3 loop is CASSAGLAAHNEQFF. The CDR3 region has the DNA TGTGCCAGTAGTGCGGGACTAGCGGCCCACAATGAGCAGTTCTTC.

This clonotype was observed at least ten times. CDR3 in amino acids: CASSLMDTEAFF. In nucleotides, the CDR3 is TGTGCCAGCAGCTTAATGGACACTGAAGCTTTCTTT. V usage is TRBV7-6 and J usage is TRBJ1-1; no firm D call. V lost 2 bases and J 3 bases, leaving 4 bases between the germline ends. Germline CDR1 reads SGHVS; CDR2 reads FNYEAQ. The CDR3 contains 12 residues. Filled out from reference TRBV7-6 and TRBJ1-1, the complete variable domain reads GAGVSQSPRYKVTKRGQDVALRCDPISGHVSLYWYRQALGQGPEFLTYFNYEAQQDKSGLPNDRFSAERPEGSISTLTIQRTEQRDSAMYRCASSLMDTEAFFGQGTRLTVV.

The chain employs TRBV29-1 and TRBJ2-5, with a tentative D call TRBD2 (6 bases). Germline V gene lookup returns CDR1 SQVTM and CDR2 ANQGSEA. Trimming shortened V by 4 bases and J by 4 bases, and 13 bases separated the two germline ends. The CDR3 has 13 amino acids. The CDR3 sequence: CSVGAGSRETQYF. CDR3 sequence (DNA): TGCAGCGTTGGGGCGGGGTCGCGAGAGACCCAGTACTTC.

The table lists this clonotype with a few counts. The chain combines TRBV6-5 with TRBJ1-1, with a possible D match to TRBD1 (5 bases). CDR3 length: 15 amino acids. V lost 2 bases and J lost 5, with 15 bases in between. The germline V gene encodes CDR1 MNHEY and CDR2 SVGAGI. The CDR3, as DNA: TGTGCCAGCAGTTACCTCGGGACGCTTAGAACTGAAGCTTTCTTT. This codes for CASSYLGTLRTEAFF.

The J gene is TRBJ1-4, the V gene TRBV7-8; D might be TRBD1 (6 bases). V dropped 0 bases and J dropped 8 bases, with 13 bases sitting between them. There are 15 residues in the CDR3. Germline values: CDR1 SGHVS, CDR2 FQNEAQ. For the CDR3, the DNA is TGTGCCAGCAGCTTAGCGTGGCAGGGGCGGGAAAAACTGTTTTTT. The encoded protein is CASSLAWQGREKLFF.

This clonotype was counted between two and nine times. CDR3: CASSFQASGQRYKNIQYF. In DNA, the CDR3 is TGTGCCAGCAGCTTTCAGGCTAGCGGTCAGAGATACAAAAACATTCAGTACTTC. The V gene is TRBV7-6, the J gene TRBJ2-4; 7 positions agree with TRBD2. The V segment lost 3 bases and the J segment 3 bases; nucleotides outside the gene matches: 14. This CDR3 comprises 18 residues. Germline assignment: CDR1 SGHVS and CDR2 FNYEAQ.

This clonotype was seen only a few times. The V gene is TRBV7-2, the J gene TRBJ2-7; D not certain. The CDR3 is made up of 13 amino acids. The V gene lost 3 bases and the J gene lost 3 bases, with 9 bases spanning the gap. The germline V gene has CDR1 SGHTA and CDR2 FQGNSA. The chain's CDR3 is CASSFAENYEQYF. CDR3 nucleotides: TGTGCCAGCAGCTTTGCGGAAAACTACGAGCAGTACTTC. Filled out from reference TRBV7-2 and TRBJ2-7, the complete variable domain reads GAGVSQSPSNKVTEKGKDVELRCDPISGHTALYWYRQSLGQGLEFLIYFQGNSAPDKSGLPSDRFSAERTGGSVSTLTIQRTQQEDSAVYLCASSFAENYEQYFGPGTRLTVT.

The rearrangement uses TRBV6-8 and TRBJ1-5; the D is unclear. Trimming took off 6 bases at V and 2 bases at J, with 20 bases between the two ends. The germline V gene encodes CDR1 MNHGY and CDR2 SAAAGT. The length of the CDR3 is 17 residues. The CDR3 coding sequence is TGTGCCAGCAGCCCATTCCCTTCGGTGGTGGGCAATCAGCCCCAGCATTTT. It specifies CASSPFPSVVGNQPQHF.

This chain connects TRBV11-2 to TRBJ2-7; tentatively, D is TRBD1 (5 bases). There are 15 residues in the CDR3. The germline V gene has CDR1 SGHAT and CDR2 FQNNGV. Trimming left V 1 base short and J 2 bases short, with 12 bases between. The CDR3 region is CASSLGTLTAYEQYV. CDR3 in DNA: TGTGCCAGCAGCTTAGGGACACTCACTGCCTACGAGCAGTACGTC.

J is TRBJ1-6 and V is TRBV20-1; D is unresolved. The germline gives CDR1 DFQATT, CDR2 SNEGSKA (reference sequence). Deletions cut 3 bases from V and 5 bases from J, with 8 bases between. The CDR3 spans 13 residues. The CDR3 nucleotides read TGCAGTGCTAGTCGCCCCGATAATTCACCCCTCCACTTT. Its translation: CSASRPDNSPLHF.

This clonotype was seen many times. V usage is TRBV28 and J usage is TRBJ2-7, with D possibly matching TRBD2 (5 bases). The germline V gene has CDR1 MDHEN and CDR2 SYDVKM. This CDR3 spans 12 amino acids. Between the trimmed V and J ends, which lost 7 bases and 3 bases, there was a span of 10 bases. The CDR3 region has the DNA TGTGCCAGCAATCTCGGAGGCTACGAGCAGTACTTC. This translates into CASNLGGYEQYF. The variable domain in full, with the rest retrieved from reference TRBV28 and TRBJ2-7, is DVKVTQSSRYLVKRTGEKVFLECVQDMDHENMFWYRQDPGLGLRLIYFSYDVKMKEKGDIPEGYSVSREKKERFSLILESASTNQTSMYLCASNLGGYEQYFGPGTRLTVT.

This chain uses TRBV12-3 or TRBV12-4 with TRBJ2-3; D call uncertain. V was trimmed by 8 bases and J by 1 base, leaving 10 bases between them. The length of the CDR3 is 13 residues. The CDR3 is CASARLGTDTQYF. CDR3 coding DNA: TGTGCCAGCGCTCGGCTTGGCACAGATACGCAGTATTTT.

This clonotype appeared a few times. The V and J genes are TRBV6-5 and TRBJ2-7; TRBD1 matches at 9 bases. The CDR3 is 14 residues long. In germline, CDR1 is MNHEY, CDR2 SVGAGI. V shed 7 bases, J shed 2 bases, and the junction held 6 bases outside the gene matches. The CDR3 nucleotides read TGTGCCAGCACCTCCGGGACAGGGCCCTACGAGCAGTACTTC. Protein: CASTSGTGPYEQYF.

J is TRBJ2-7 and V is TRBV20-1; TRBD2 might be the D (6 bases). This CDR3 comprises 12 residues. Germline V gene sequence: CDR1 DFQATT, CDR2 SNEGSKA (reference sequence). This CDR3 reads CIAYSGSYEQYV. CDR3 DNA: TGCATTGCGTATAGCGGTTCCTACGAGCAGTACGTC.